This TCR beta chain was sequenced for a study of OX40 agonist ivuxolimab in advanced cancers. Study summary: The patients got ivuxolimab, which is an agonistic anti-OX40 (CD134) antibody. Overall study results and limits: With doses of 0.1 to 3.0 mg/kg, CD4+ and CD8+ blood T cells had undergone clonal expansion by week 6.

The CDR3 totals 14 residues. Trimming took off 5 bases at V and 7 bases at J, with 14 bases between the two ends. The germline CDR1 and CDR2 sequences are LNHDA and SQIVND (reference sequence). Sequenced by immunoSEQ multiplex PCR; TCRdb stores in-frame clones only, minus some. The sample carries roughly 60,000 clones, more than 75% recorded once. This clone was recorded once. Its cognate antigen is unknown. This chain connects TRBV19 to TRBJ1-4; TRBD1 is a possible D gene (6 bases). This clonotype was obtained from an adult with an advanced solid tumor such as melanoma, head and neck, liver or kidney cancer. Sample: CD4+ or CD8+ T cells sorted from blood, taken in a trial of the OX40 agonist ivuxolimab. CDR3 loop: CASSGTGRGEKLFF. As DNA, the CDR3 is TGTGCCAGTAGTGGTACAGGGCGTGGTGAAAAACTGTTTTTT. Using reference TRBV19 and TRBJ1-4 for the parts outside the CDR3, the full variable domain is DGGITQSPKYLFRKEGQNVTLSCEQNLNHDAMYWYRQDPGQGLRLIYYSQIVNDFQKGDIAEGYSVSREKKESFPLTVTSAQKNPTAFYLCASSGTGRGEKLFFGSGTQLSVL.